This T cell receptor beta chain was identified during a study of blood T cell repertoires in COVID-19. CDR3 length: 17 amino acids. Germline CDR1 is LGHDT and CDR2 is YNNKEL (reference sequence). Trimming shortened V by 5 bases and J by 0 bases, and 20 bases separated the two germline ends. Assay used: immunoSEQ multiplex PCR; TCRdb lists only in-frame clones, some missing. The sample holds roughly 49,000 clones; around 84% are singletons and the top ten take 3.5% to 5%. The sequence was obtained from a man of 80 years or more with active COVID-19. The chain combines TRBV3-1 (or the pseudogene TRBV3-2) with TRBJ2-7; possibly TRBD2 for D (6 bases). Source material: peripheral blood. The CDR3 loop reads CASSYLGRRGGSYEQYF. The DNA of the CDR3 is TGTGCCAGCAGCTACTTGGGGAGGAGGGGAGGCTCCTACGAGCAGTACTTC.